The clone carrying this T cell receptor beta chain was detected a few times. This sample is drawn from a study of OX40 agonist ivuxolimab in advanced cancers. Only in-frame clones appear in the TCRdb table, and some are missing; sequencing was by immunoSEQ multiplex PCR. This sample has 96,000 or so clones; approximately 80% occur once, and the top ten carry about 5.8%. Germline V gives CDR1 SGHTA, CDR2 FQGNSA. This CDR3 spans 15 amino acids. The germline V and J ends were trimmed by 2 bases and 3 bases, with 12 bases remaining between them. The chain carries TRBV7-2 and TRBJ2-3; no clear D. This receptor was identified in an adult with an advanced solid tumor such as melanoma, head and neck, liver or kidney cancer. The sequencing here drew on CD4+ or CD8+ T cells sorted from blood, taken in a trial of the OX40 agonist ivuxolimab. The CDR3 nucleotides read TGTGCCAGCAGCTTATTGGATGAAAGAACAGATACGCAGTATTTT. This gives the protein CASSLLDERTDTQYF.